Following are 10 T cell receptor beta chains from one sample sequenced in a study of OX40 agonist ivuxolimab in advanced cancers. The table came from immunoSEQ multiplex PCR; TCRdb's copy has only in-frame clones and leaves some out. Of some 86,000 clones listed, less than 95% are singletons. The material sequenced was CD4+ or CD8+ T cells sorted from blood, taken in a trial of the OX40 agonist ivuxolimab. These receptors were taken from an adult with an advanced solid tumor such as melanoma, head and neck, liver or kidney cancer.

This clone has only one observation. The genes are TRBV6-6 and TRBJ2-3; D gene uncertain. CDR1 is MNHNY and CDR2 is SVGAGI in the germline V gene (reference sequence). The V and J ends lost 8 bases and 6 bases respectively, with 9 bases between them. This CDR3 has 11 residues. The CDR3 region is CASRSWDTQYF. CDR3 DNA sequence: TGTGCCAGCCGAAGCTGGGATACGCAGTATTTT.

V and J are TRBV12-2 and TRBJ1-6. TRBV12-2 is labeled a pseudogene. The CDR3 is made up of 15 amino acids. CDR3 sequence: CASRLGPGTNSPLHF. Here the CDR3 DNA reads TGTGCAAGTCGCTTAGGTCCAGGGACCAATTCACCCCTCCACTTT.

CDR3 amino acids: CASSLGFNERSSSYNEQFF. The CDR3 region has the DNA TGCGCCAGCAGCTTGGGTTTTAACGAGAGGTCGAGCTCCTACAATGAGCAGTTCTTC. The chain is built from TRBV5-1 and TRBJ2-1; no firm D call. CDR3 length: 19 amino acids. V was trimmed by 0 bases and J by 0 bases, leaving 19 bases between them. Germline CDR1 SGHRS, CDR2 YFSETQ.

In this sample, this clone turned up once. The CDR3 is CASSPSGDNQPQHF. The CDR3 DNA reads TGTGCCAGCTCACCATCTGGGGACAATCAGCCCCAGCATTTT. The chain recombines TRBV18 with TRBJ1-5; D unclear. The CDR3 loop spans 14 amino acids. The germline gives CDR1 KGHSH, CDR2 LQKENI. The V end lost 2 bases, the J end lost 3 bases, and 8 bases lay between the germline ends.

The V call is TRBV10-3, the J call TRBJ2-7, with 7 bases aligning to TRBD2. Germline-derived CDR1 and CDR2 are ENHRY and SYGVKD. The CDR3 consists of 14 residues. Trimming removed 6 bases from V and 5 bases from J; junction bases left unmatched: 10. Here the CDR3 DNA reads TGTGCCATCAGGCCGGGGGGAGGGGTCCACGAGCAGTACTTC. Its protein is CAIRPGGGVHEQYF.

The J gene is TRBJ1-4, the V gene TRBV4-1; tentative D call: TRBD1 (6 bases). Germline V gene lookup returns CDR1 MGHRA and CDR2 YSYEKL. V lost 4 bases to trimming and J lost 1 base, with 10 bases between them. This CDR3 has 15 amino acids. The CDR3 DNA is TGCGCCAGCAGCCTAGAAGGGGGAACTAATGAAAAACTGTTTTTT. It encodes CASSLEGGTNEKLFF.

This clone was counted only a few times. The chain couples TRBV4-1 to TRBJ1-4, with 10 bases lining up with TRBD1. Germline assignment: CDR1 MGHRA and CDR2 YSYEKL. V dropped 3 bases and J dropped 4; count of bases not matched to a gene: 5. This CDR3 has 16 amino acids. The CDR3 reads CASSQVGQGNNEKLFF. The CDR3 DNA is TGCGCCAGCAGCCAGGTGGGACAGGGGAATAATGAAAAACTGTTTTTT.

This clone was observed once. V and J are TRBV6-5 and TRBJ2-1, with D hard to call. Per the germline V gene, CDR1 is MNHEY and CDR2 is SVGAGI. V shed 6 bases and J shed 7 bases, with 10 bases lying between them. This CDR3 is built from 12 residues. The CDR3 DNA reads TGTGCCAGCAGCGGATTCACGAATGAGCAGTTCTTC. It specifies CASSGFTNEQFF.

This clone occurred once. The V gene is TRBV18, the J gene TRBJ2-7, with a weak D call TRBD2 (5 bases). The germline V and J ends were trimmed by 2 bases and 2 bases, with 10 bases remaining between them. Germline loops: CDR1 KGHSH, CDR2 LQKENI. The CDR3 covers 14 residues. This CDR3 reads CASSPVTGTYEQYF. The CDR3 coding sequence is TGTGCCAGCTCACCAGTGACGGGGACCTACGAGCAGTACTTC.

J is TRBJ1-5 and V is TRBV2, with 9 bases lining up with TRBD1. Per the germline V gene, CDR1 is SNHLY and CDR2 is FYNNEI. This CDR3 contains 15 residues. With 6 bases clipped from V and 4 bases from J, the junction kept 7 bases outside the gene matches. This CDR3 is CASRGSTGGNQPQHF. For the CDR3, the DNA is TGTGCCAGCAGGGGATCGACAGGGGGGAATCAGCCCCAGCATTTT.